Below, one TCR beta chain is given with its context. The assay was immunoSEQ multiplex PCR, and TCRdb's table has in-frame clones only and misses some. The sample consists of tens of thousands of clones, about 85% of them appearing once. Brentuximab vedotin exposure varied among the patients, all of whom had relapsed after autologous stem cell transplantation. These data are taken from a study of PD-1 blockade in classical Hodgkin lymphoma. Germline V gene sequence: CDR1 MNHEY, CDR2 SVGAGI. Deletions cut 7 bases from V and 4 bases from J, with 14 bases between. This CDR3 region has 14 residues. The material sequenced was peripheral blood mononuclear cells (PBMCs), taken at baseline. This clonotype was sampled from a human donor with classical Hodgkin lymphoma. The chain has TRBV6-5 and TRBJ1-3; D call uncertain. CDR3 sequence (DNA): TGTGCCAGCACCCCCCATGGAGGAGGAAACACCATATATTTT. Encoded protein: CASTPHGGGNTIYF.